The 14 T cell receptor beta chains listed next were all sequenced from one sample in a study of cytomegalovirus exposure and HLA in healthy donors. The PCR made use of 60 Vbeta and 13 Jbeta primers. The data were produced by immunoSEQ multiplex PCR, yet TCRdb's version contains in-frame clones alone and is incomplete. This sample has approximately 100,000 clones, with around three quarters found just once. The sequenced sample consisted of PBMCs. These receptors came from a human donor in good health.

The chain recombines TRBV6-1 with TRBJ1-1; D is perhaps TRBD1 (5 bases). Trimming left V 7 bases short and J 0 bases short, with 15 bases between. Per germline, CDR1 MNHNS and CDR2 SASEGT. This CDR3 has 15 amino acids. This chain's CDR3 is CASTPRDSLNTEAFF. CDR3 coding DNA: TGTGCCAGCACCCCCCGCGACAGCTTGAACACTGAAGCTTTCTTT.

The CDR3 DNA sequence: TGTGCCAGCAGTTTCAGCGGGGTCTCCTACGAGCAGTACTTC. Its protein is CASSFSGVSYEQYF. The chain carries TRBV27 and TRBJ2-7, with 7 positions matching TRBD2. The germline V gene has CDR1 MNHEY and CDR2 SMNVEV (reference sequence). V lost 3 bases to trimming and J lost 0 bases; unmatched junction nucleotides: 2. The CDR3 extends over 14 amino acids.

Details on this clone: The sample contains more than one DNA sequence encoding this CDR3. The chain combines TRBV10-1 with TRBJ2-2; 7 bases are shared with TRBD1. Germline loops: CDR1 WNHNN, CDR2 SYGVQD (reference sequence). Germline trimming cut 9 bases from V and 6 bases from J; bases unmatched to any gene: 10. The CDR3 spans 14 residues. CDR3 coding DNA: TGCGCCAGTAGCGACCTAACAGGGGCCGGGGAGCTGTTTTTT. This translates into CASSDLTGAGELFF.

This clone has just one count. V gene TRBV7-2 combines with J gene TRBJ2-5, with a tentative D call TRBD1 (6 bases). V was pared by 6 bases and J by 4 bases, with 18 bases between. The CDR3 runs 15 residues. The germline V gene has CDR1 SGHTA and CDR2 FQGNSA. The CDR3 bases are TGTGCCAGCAGTTTTACAGGGTCCTTGTTAGAGACCCAGTACTTC. It encodes CASSFTGSLLETQYF.

The rearrangement joins TRBV5-1 to TRBJ2-2, with 7 bases that match TRBD1. Unmatched junction bases numbered 4, after V lost 5 bases and J lost 3 bases. This CDR3 comprises 14 residues. CDR1 is SGHRS, CDR2 YFSETQ, per germline. CDR3 sequence reads: CASSPDRHTGELFF. The CDR3 nucleotides read TGCGCCAGCAGTCCGGACAGGCACACCGGGGAGCTGTTTTTT.

This chain joins TRBV7-2 and TRBJ2-3; weak D call: TRBD2 (5 bases). Trimming removed 8 bases at V and 2 bases at J, with 17 bases between. Germline V lookup: CDR1 SGHTA, CDR2 FQGNSA. The CDR3 extends over 15 amino acids. This chain's CDR3 is CASGLGGHNTDTQYF. The CDR3 coding sequence is TGTGCCAGCGGACTTGGCGGGCATAACACAGATACGCAGTATTTT.

This chain uses TRBV9 with TRBJ1-5; 7 bases match TRBD1. This CDR3 is built from 15 residues. The ends lost 4 bases at V and 5 bases at J; junction bases unmatched: 9. Germline V CDR1 and CDR2: SGDLS, YYNGEE. CDR3 sequence (DNA): TGTGCCAGCAGCATGACAGGGAAGGAGGATCAGCCCCAGCATTTT. This encodes CASSMTGKEDQPQHF.

This sequence joins TRBV19 and TRBJ2-5, with 8 bases lining up with TRBD2. The CDR3 length is 16 residues. J gave up 4 bases and V 3 bases, and 10 bases lay outside the gene matches. Germline lookup yields CDR1 LNHDA and CDR2 SQIVND (reference sequence). This chain's CDR3 is CASSILTSGKGETQYF. The CDR3 DNA reads TGTGCCAGTAGTATCCTAACTAGCGGAAAGGGAGAGACCCAGTACTTC.

The chain couples TRBV5-4 to TRBJ1-1; 10 nucleotides line up with TRBD1. Germline trimming cut 4 bases from V and 0 bases from J; bases unmatched to any gene: 3. CDR1 and CDR2 from the germline V gene are SGHNT and YYREEE (reference sequence). The CDR3 spans 15 residues. CDR3: CASSLGQGVNTEAFF. The CDR3 DNA reads TGTGCCAGCAGCCTCGGACAGGGGGTGAACACTGAAGCTTTCTTT. Full variable domain (remainder filled in from reference TRBV5-4 and TRBJ1-1): ETGVTQSPTHLIKTRGQQVTLRCSSQSGHNTVSWYQQALGQGPQFIFQYYREEENGRGNFPPRFSGLQFPNYSSELNVNALELDDSALYLCASSLGQGVNTEAFFGQGTRLTVV.

The chain links TRBV29-1 to TRBJ2-1; TRBD1 aligns across 7 bases. After removal of 7 bases from V and 8 bases from J, the junction contained 23 bases not matched to a gene. Germline V gene data show CDR1 as SQVTM and CDR2 as ANQGSEA. The CDR3 is 17 amino acids. CDR3 in amino acids: CSAPEGAGGRIFDEQFF. Here the CDR3 DNA reads TGCAGCGCCCCCGAGGGGGCGGGCGGACGGATTTTCGATGAGCAGTTCTTC.

The V gene is TRBV11-2, the J gene TRBJ1-5; the match to TRBD1 covers 8 bases. After removal of 5 bases from V and 0 bases from J, the junction contained 3 bases not matched to a gene. Germline V gene lookup returns CDR1 SGHAT and CDR2 FQNNGV. This CDR3 comprises 15 residues. The chain's CDR3 is CASSPTGGSNQPQHF. CDR3 nucleotide sequence: TGTGCCAGCAGCCCAACAGGGGGTAGCAATCAGCCCCAGCATTTT.

The chain employs TRBV6-1 and TRBJ2-5, with a possible D match to TRBD1 (6 bases). V was shortened by 2 bases and J by 3 bases, with 7 bases between the two germline ends. Germline CDR1 reads MNHNS; CDR2 reads SASEGT. This CDR3 is 13 amino acids long. The CDR3 region has the DNA TGTGCCAGCAGTGAAACAGGGAAAGAGACCCAGTACTTC. It specifies CASSETGKETQYF.

The rearrangement links TRBV18 to TRBJ1-1, with D hard to call. Germline V gives CDR1 KGHSH, CDR2 LQKENI. Between the trimmed V and J ends, which lost 0 bases and 3 bases, there was a span of 8 bases. There are 14 residues in the CDR3. The CDR3 reads CASSPPFTDTEAFF. The CDR3 nucleotides read TGTGCCAGCTCACCACCGTTTACAGACACTGAAGCTTTCTTT. Full variable domain (outside the CDR3, taken from reference TRBV18 and TRBJ1-1): NAGVMQNPRHLVRRRGQEARLRCSPMKGHSHVYWYRQLPEEGLKFMVYLQKENIIDESGMPKERFSAEFPKEGPSILRIQQVVRGDSAAYFCASSPPFTDTEAFFGQGTRLTVV.

The rearrangement links TRBV15 to TRBJ1-3; D unclear. Germline loops: CDR1 LNHNV, CDR2 YYDKDF (reference sequence). Between the trimmed V and J ends, which lost 6 bases and 0 bases, there was a span of 15 bases. The CDR3 has 16 residues. The CDR3 sequence is CATSNLRPSSGNTIYF. CDR3 bases: TGTGCCACCAGTAACTTACGCCCAAGCTCTGGAAACACCATATATTTT.